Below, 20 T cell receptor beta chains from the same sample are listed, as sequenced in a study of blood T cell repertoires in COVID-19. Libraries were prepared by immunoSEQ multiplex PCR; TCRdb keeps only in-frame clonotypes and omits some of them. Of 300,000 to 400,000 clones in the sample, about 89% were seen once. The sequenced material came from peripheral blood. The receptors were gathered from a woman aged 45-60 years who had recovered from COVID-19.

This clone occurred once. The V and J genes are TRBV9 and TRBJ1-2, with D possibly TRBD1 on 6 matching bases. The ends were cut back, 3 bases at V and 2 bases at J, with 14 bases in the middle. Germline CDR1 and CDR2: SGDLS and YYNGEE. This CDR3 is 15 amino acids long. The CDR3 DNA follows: TGTGCCAGCAGCGGACCTAACAGGGTCAACTATGGCTACACCTTC. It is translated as CASSGPNRVNYGYTF.

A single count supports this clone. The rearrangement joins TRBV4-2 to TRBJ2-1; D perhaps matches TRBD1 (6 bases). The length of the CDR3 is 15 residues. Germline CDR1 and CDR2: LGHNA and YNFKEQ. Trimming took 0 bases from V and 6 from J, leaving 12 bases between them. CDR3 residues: CASSQEPLGGNEQFF. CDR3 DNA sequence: TGTGCCAGCAGCCAAGAGCCGTTAGGGGGCAATGAGCAGTTCTTC.

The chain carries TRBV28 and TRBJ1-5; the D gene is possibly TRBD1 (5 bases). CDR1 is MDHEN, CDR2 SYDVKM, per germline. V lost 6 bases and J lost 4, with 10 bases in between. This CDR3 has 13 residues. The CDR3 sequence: CASRGRGNQPQHF. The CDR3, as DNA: TGTGCCAGCAGGGGTCGGGGGAATCAGCCCCAGCATTTT.

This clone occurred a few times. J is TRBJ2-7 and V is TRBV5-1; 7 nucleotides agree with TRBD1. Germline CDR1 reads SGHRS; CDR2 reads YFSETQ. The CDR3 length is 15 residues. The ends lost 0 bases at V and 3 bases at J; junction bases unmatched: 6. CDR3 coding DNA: TGCGCCAGCAGCTTGGGTGGGACAGACGACTACGAGCAGTACTTC. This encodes CASSLGGTDDYEQYF.

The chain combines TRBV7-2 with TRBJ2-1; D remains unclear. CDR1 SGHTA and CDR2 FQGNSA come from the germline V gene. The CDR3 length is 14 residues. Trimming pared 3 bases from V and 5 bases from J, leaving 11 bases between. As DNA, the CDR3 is TGTGCCAGCAGCTTCGTTTCTAAAGACAATGAGCAGTTCTTC. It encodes CASSFVSKDNEQFF.

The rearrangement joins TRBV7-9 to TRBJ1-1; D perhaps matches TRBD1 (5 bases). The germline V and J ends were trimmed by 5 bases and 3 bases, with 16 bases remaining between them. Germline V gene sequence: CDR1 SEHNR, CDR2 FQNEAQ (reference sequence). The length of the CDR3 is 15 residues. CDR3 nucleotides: TGTGCCAGCAGCCCTGACAAAGGGGTTGACACTGAAGCTTTCTTT. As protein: CASSPDKGVDTEAFF.

As DNA, the CDR3 is TGTGCCAGCAGTTTCGGCGGGAGGAACTCCTACGAGCAGTACTTC. This translates into CASSFGGRNSYEQYF. V gene TRBV28 combines with J gene TRBJ2-7, with 8 nucleotides matching TRBD2. The germline gives CDR1 MDHEN, CDR2 SYDVKM. This CDR3 has 15 residues. J lost 0 bases, V lost 3 bases, and 4 bases had no gene match.

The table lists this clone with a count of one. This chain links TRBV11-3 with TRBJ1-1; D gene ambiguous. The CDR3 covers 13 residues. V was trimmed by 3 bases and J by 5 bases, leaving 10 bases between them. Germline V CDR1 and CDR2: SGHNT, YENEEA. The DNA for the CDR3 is TGTGCCAGCAGCTTTGCCCGAGAAACTGAAGCTTTCTTT. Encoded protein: CASSFARETEAFF.

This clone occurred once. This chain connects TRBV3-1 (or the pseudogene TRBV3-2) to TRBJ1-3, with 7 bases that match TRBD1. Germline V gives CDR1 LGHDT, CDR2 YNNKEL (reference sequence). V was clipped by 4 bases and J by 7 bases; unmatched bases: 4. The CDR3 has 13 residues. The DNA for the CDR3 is TGTGCCAGCAGCCGGACAGGCAATAACACCATATATTTT. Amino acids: CASSRTGNNTIYF.

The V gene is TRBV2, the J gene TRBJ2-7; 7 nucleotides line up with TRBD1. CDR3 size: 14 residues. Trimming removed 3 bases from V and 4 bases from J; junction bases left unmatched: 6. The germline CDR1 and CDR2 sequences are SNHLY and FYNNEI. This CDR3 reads CASSEIGGMYEQYF. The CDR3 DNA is TGTGCCAGCAGTGAGATAGGGGGCATGTACGAGCAGTACTTC. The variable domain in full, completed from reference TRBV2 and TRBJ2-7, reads EPEVTQTPSHQVTQMGQEVILRCVPISNHLYFYWYRQILGQKVEFLVSFYNNEISEKSEIFDDQFSVERPDGSNFTLKIRSTKLEDSAMYFCASSEIGGMYEQYFGPGTRLTVT.

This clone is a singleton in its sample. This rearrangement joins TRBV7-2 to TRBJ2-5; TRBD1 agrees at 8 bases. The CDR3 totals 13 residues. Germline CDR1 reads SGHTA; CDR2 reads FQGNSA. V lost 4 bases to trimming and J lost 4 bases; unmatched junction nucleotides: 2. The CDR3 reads CASSSDRAETQYF. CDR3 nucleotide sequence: TGTGCCAGCAGCTCGGACAGGGCAGAGACCCAGTACTTC.

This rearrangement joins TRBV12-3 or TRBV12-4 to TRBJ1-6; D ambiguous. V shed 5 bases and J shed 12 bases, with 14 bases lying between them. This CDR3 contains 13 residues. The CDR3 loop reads CASSPAEGRPLHF. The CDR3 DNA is TGTGCCAGCAGTCCCGCGGAGGGCCGACCCCTCCACTTT.

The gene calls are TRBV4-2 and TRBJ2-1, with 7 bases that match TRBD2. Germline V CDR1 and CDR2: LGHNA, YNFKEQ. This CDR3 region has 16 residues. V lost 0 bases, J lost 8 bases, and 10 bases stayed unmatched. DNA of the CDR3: TGTGCCAGCAGCCAAGATCGAGCGGGAAGAGGCGATGAGCAGTTCTTC. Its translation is CASSQDRAGRGDEQFF.

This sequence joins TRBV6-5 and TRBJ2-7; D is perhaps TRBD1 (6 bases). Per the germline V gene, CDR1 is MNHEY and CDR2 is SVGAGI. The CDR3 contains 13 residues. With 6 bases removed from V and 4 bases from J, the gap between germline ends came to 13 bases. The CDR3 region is CASSQGQSYEQYF. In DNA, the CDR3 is TGTGCCAGCAGCCAAGGACAGTCTTACGAGCAGTACTTC.

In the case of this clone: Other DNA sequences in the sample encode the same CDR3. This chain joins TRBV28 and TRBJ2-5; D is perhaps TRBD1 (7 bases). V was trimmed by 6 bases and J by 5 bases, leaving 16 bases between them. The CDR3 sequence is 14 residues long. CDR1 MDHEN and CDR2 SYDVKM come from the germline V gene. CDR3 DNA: TGTGCCAGCAGCCCAGGGGGGCGCGGGGAGACCCAGTACTTC. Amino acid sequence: CASSPGGRGETQYF.

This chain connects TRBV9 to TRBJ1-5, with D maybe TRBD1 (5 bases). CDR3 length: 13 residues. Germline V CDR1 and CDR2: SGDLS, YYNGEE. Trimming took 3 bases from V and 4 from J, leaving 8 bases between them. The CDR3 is CASSGRGNQPQHF. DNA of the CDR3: TGTGCCAGCAGCGGGAGGGGAAATCAGCCCCAGCATTTT. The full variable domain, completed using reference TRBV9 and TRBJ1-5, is DSGVTQTPKHLITATGQRVTLRCSPRSGDLSVYWYQQSLDQGLQFLIQYYNGEERAKGNILERFSAQQFPDLHSELNLSSLELGDSALYFCASSGRGNQPQHFGDGTRLSIL.

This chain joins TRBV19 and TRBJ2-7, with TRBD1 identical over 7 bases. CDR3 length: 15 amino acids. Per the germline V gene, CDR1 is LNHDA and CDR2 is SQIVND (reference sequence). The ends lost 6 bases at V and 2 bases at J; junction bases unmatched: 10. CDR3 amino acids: CASSRDSLPPYEQYF. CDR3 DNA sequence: TGTGCCAGTAGCCGGGACAGCCTACCCCCCTACGAGCAGTACTTC.

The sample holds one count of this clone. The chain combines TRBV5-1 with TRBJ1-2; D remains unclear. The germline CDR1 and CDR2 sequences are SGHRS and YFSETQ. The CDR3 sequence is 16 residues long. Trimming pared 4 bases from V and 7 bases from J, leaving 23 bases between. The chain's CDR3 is CASSPMTGTDPGGYTF. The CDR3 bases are TGCGCCAGCAGCCCTATGACTGGCACCGACCCGGGTGGCTACACCTTC.

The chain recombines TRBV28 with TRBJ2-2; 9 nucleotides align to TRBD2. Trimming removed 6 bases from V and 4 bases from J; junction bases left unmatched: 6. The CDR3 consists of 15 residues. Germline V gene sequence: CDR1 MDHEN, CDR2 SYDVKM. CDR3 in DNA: TGTGCCAGCAGACGAGCGGGAGGACGCACCGGGGAGCTGTTTTTT. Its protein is CASRRAGGRTGELFF. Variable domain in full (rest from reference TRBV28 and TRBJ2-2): DVKVTQSSRYLVKRTGEKVFLECVQDMDHENMFWYRQDPGLGLRLIYFSYDVKMKEKGDIPEGYSVSREKKERFSLILESASTNQTSMYLCASRRAGGRTGELFFGEGSRLTVL.

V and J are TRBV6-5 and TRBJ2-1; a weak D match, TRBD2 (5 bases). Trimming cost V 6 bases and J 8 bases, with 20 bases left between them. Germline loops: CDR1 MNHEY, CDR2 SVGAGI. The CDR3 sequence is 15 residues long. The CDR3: CASSVLVNLADEQFF. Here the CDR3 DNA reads TGTGCCAGCAGCGTACTAGTTAACTTAGCCGATGAGCAGTTCTTC.